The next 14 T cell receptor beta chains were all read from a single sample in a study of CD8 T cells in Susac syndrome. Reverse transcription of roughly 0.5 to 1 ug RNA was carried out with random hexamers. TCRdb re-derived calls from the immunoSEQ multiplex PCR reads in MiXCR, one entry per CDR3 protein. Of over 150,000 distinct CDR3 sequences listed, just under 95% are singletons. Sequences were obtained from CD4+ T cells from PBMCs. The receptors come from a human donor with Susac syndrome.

The CDR3 loop reads CASSLPGTSISNEQFF. CDR3 in DNA: TGTGCCAGCAGCCTCCCCGGGACTAGTATTAGCAATGAGCAGTTCTTC. The V gene is TRBV7-8, the J gene TRBJ2-1, with 8 nucleotides matching TRBD2. Trimming cost V 5 bases and J 6 bases; bases outside gene matches: 12. Germline assignment: CDR1 SGHVS and CDR2 FQNEAQ. The CDR3 sequence is 16 residues long.

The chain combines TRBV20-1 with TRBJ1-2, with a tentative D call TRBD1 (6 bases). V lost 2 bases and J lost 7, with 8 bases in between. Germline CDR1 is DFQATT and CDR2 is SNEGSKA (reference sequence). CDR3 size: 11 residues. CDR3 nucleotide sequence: TGCAGTGCTAGAACAGGGAGTGGCTACACCTTC. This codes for CSARTGSGYTF.

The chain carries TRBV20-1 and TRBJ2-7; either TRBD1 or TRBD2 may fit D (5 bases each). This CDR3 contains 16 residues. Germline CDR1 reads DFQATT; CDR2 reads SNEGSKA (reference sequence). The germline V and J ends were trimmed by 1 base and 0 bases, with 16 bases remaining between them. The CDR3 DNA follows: TGCAGTGCTAGAGGCCCCTCTTGGGGGAGCTCCTACGAGCAGTACTTC. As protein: CSARGPSWGSSYEQYF.

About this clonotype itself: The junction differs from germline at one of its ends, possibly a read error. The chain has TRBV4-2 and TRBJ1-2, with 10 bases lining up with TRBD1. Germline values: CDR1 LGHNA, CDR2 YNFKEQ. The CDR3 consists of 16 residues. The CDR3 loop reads CVSSQAAGTGVGGYTF. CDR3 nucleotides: TGTGTCAGCAGCCAAGCCGCCGGGACAGGGGTAGGAGGCTACACCTTC.

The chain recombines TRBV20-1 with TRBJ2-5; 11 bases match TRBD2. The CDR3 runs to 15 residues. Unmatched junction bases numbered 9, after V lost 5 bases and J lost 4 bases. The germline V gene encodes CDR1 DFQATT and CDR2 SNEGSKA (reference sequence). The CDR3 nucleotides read TGCAGTGCTGATAGCGGGGGGGCCTCCTCAGAGACCCAGTACTTC. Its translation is CSADSGGASSETQYF.

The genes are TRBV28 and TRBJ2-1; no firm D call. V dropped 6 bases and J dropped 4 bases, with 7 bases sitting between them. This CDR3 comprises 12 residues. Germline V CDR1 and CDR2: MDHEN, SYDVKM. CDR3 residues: CASSALYNEQFF. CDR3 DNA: TGTGCCAGCAGCGCCCTATACAATGAGCAGTTCTTC.

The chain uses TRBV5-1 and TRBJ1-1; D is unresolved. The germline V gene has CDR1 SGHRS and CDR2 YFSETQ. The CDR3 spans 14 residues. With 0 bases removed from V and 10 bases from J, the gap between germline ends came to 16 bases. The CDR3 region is CASSLGRPEEGAFF. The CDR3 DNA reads TGCGCCAGCAGCTTGGGGCGGCCCGAGGAAGGAGCTTTCTTT.

The CDR3 loop is CASSYGLAGGPNEQFF. In DNA, the CDR3 is TGTGCCAGCAGTTATGGTCTAGCGGGAGGGCCCAATGAGCAGTTCTTC. The chain recombines TRBV6-2 or TRBV6-3 with TRBJ2-1; 12 bases are shared with TRBD2. V lost 3 bases, J lost 6 bases, and 6 bases stayed unmatched. This CDR3 comprises 16 residues. Germline V lookup: CDR1 MNHEY, CDR2 SVGEGT.

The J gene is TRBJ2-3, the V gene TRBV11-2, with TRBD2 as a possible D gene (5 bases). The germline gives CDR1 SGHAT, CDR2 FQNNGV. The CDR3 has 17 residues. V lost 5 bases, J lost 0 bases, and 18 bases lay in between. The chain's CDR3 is CASSEYRGPASTDTQYF. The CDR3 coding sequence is TGTGCCAGCAGCGAGTATCGGGGTCCCGCTAGCACAGATACGCAGTATTTT.

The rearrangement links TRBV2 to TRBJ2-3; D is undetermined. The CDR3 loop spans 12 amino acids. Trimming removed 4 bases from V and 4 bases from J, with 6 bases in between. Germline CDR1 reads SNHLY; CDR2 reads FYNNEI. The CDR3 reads CASSGGADTQYF. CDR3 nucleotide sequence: TGTGCCAGCAGTGGAGGAGCAGATACGCAGTATTTT.

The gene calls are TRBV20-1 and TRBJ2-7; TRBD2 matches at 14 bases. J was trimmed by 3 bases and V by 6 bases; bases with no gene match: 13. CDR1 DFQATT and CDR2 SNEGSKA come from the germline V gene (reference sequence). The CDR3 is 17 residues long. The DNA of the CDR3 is TGCAGTGCCTCTAGGGGACTAGCGGGGGCCTTTATCTACGAGCAGTACTTC. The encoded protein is CSASRGLAGAFIYEQYF.

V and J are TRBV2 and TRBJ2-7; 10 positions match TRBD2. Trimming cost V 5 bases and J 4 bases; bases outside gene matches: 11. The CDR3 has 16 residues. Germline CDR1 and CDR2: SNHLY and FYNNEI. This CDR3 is CASSPGGAGGRYEQYF. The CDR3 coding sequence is TGTGCCAGCAGTCCCGGAGGAGCGGGAGGGAGGTACGAGCAGTACTTC.

The CDR3 DNA follows: TGTGCCAGCAGTATCCGCCGGGGGGAAGATACGCAGTATTTT. Translated: CASSIRRGEDTQYF. This chain links TRBV6-5 with TRBJ2-3; 7 positions agree with TRBD2. The CDR3 contains 14 residues. Losses at the gene ends were 5 bases for V and 5 bases for J; bases not matched to a gene: 7. Germline CDR1 is MNHEY and CDR2 is SVGAGI.

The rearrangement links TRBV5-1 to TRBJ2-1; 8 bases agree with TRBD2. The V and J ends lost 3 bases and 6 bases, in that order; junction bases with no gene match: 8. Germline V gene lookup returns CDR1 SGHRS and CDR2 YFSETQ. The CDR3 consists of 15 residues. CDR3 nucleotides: TGCGCCAGCAGCTCCCGCCAGCGGGAGTTCAATGAGCAGTTCTTC. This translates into CASSSRQREFNEQFF.